This TCR beta chain is drawn from a study of TIL therapy for anti-PD-1-resistant metastatic lung cancer. Study-level points and caveats: Many TIL product clones were absent from baseline tumor, suggesting clonal contraction.

V lost 7 bases, J lost 3 bases, and 6 bases lay in between. The CDR3 totals 11 residues. From germline, CDR1 is MDHEN and CDR2 SYDVKM. This clone was counted only a few times. What it binds is not known. Time point described: pre-treatment sample, taken before nivolumab and TIL therapy. Tumor tissue came from excised metastases, mostly pleural nodules or supraclavicular lymph nodes. This was the immunoSEQ v3 assay. Assay used: immunoSEQ multiplex PCR; TCRdb lists only in-frame clones, some missing. The data hold about 10,000 clones, with 55% to 65% observed a single time. The source is a person aged 25-85 years with non-small cell lung cancer. The source material was tumor tissue, sampled at baseline. The chain couples TRBV28 to TRBJ1-2; D uncertain. This CDR3 reads CASTKYYGYTF. The CDR3 DNA is TGTGCCAGCACAAAGTACTATGGCTACACCTTC.